The source of this T cell receptor (beta chain) is a study of PD-1 blockade in classical Hodgkin lymphoma. General study points: Lower baseline TCR diversity was reported for newly diagnosed patients than for healthy donors.

On this clone itself: Its antigen is not identified.

As to time point: newly diagnosed, previously untreated cHL patient sample. Profiling relied on immunoSEQ multiplex PCR, and the TCRdb table lists in-frame clones only, not all of them. The table has roughly 34,000 clones, around 94% seen once; the top ten hold 2% to 2.5%. The receptor was derived from a human donor with classical Hodgkin lymphoma. Input material: peripheral blood mononuclear cells (PBMCs).

CDR3 bases: TGTGCCAGCAGTGAAGCGCGGGGGTTTACCTACGAGCAGTACTTC. It encodes CASSEARGFTYEQYF. This chain links TRBV2 with TRBJ2-7; 7 bases are a match to TRBD2. V gave up 0 bases and J gave up 2 bases; unmatched junction bases: 4. CDR3 length equals 15 residues. The V gene's germline CDR1 is SNHLY and CDR2 FYNNEI.